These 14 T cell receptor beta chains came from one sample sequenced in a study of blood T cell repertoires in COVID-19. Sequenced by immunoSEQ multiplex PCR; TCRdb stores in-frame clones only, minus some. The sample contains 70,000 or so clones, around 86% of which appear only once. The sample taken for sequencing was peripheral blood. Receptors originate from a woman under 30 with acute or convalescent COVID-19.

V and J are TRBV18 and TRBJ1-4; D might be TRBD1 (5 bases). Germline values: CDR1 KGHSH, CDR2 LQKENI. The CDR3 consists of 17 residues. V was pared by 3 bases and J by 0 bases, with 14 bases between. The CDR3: CASSPRQSTATNEKLFF. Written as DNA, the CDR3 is TGTGCCAGCTCACCCCGACAGTCTACAGCAACTAATGAAAAACTGTTTTTT.

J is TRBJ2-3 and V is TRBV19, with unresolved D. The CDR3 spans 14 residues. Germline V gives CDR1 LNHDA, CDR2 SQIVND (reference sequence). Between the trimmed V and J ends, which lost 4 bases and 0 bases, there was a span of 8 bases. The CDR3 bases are TGTGCCAGTAGTAATACCGGGAGCACAGATACGCAGTATTTT. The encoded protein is CASSNTGSTDTQYF.

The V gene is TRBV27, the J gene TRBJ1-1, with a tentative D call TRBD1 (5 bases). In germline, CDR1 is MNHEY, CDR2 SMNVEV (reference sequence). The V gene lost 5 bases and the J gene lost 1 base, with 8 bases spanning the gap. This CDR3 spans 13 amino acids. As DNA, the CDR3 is TGTGCCAGCAGTCACGACAGGAACACTGAAGCTTTCTTT. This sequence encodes CASSHDRNTEAFF.

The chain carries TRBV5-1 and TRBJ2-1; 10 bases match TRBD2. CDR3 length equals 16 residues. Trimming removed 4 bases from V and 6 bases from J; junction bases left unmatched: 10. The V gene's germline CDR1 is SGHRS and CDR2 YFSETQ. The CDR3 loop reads CASSMTSGPIINEQFF. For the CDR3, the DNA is TGCGCCAGCAGCATGACTAGCGGGCCGATTATCAATGAGCAGTTCTTC.

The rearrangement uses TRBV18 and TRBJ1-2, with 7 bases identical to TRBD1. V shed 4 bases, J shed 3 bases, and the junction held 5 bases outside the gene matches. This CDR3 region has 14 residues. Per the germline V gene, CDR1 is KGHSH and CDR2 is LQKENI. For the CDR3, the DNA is TGTGCCAGCTCACAGGGGGCGTTTGACTATGGCTACACCTTC. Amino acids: CASSQGAFDYGYTF.

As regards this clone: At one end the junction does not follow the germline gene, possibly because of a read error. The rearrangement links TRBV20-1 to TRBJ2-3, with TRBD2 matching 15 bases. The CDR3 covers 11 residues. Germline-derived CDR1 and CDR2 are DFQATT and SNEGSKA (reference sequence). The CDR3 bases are TGCAGTGCTACCCCGGGACTAGCGGGGGGTTTT. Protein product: CSATPGLAGGF.

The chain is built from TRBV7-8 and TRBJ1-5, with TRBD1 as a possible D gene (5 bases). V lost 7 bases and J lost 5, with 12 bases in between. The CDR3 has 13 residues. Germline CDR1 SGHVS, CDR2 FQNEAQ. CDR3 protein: CASTQWGDQPQHF. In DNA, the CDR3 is TGTGCCAGCACCCAATGGGGGGATCAGCCCCAGCATTTT.

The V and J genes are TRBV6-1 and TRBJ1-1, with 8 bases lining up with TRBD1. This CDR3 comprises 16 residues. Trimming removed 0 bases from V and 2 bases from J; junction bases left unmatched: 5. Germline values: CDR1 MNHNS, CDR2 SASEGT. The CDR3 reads CASSEAVQGANTEAFF. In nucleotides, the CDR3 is TGTGCCAGCAGTGAAGCAGTCCAGGGGGCCAACACTGAAGCTTTCTTT.

The CDR3 is CATSREYTGSGANVLTF. Written as DNA, the CDR3 is TGTGCCACCAGCAGAGAATACACAGGGTCCGGGGCCAACGTCCTGACTTTC. The chain combines TRBV15 with TRBJ2-6; D is perhaps TRBD1 (6 bases). The CDR3 extends over 17 amino acids. Between the trimmed V and J ends, which lost 0 bases and 4 bases, there was a span of 13 bases. Germline V gene sequence: CDR1 LNHNV, CDR2 YYDKDF (reference sequence). The full variable domain, completed using reference TRBV15 and TRBJ2-6, is DAMVIQNPRYQVTQFGKPVTLSCSQTLNHNVMYWYQQKSSQAPKLLFHYYDKDFNNEADTPDNFQSRRPNTSFCFLDIRSPGLGDTAMYLCATSREYTGSGANVLTFGAGSRLTVL.

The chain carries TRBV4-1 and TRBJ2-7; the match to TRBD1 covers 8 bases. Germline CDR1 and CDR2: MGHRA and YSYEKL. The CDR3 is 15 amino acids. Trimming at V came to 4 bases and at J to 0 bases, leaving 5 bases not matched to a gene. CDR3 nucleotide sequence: TGCGCCAGCAGCCCAGGACAGGGCCACTCCTACGAGCAGTACTTC. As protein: CASSPGQGHSYEQYF.

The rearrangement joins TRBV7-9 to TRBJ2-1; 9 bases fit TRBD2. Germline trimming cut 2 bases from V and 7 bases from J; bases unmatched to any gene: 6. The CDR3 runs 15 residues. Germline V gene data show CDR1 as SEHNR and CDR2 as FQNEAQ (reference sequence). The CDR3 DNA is TGTGCCAGCAGCTTACGAAGCGGGAGGCTAAATGAGCAGTTCTTC. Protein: CASSLRSGRLNEQFF.

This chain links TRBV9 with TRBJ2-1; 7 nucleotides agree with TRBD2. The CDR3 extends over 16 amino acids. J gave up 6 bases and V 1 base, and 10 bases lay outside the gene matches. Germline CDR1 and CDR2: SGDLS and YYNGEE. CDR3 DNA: TGTGCCAGCAGCGTATCTTGGTGGGAGGGCCGCAATGAGCAGTTCTTC. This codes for CASSVSWWEGRNEQFF.

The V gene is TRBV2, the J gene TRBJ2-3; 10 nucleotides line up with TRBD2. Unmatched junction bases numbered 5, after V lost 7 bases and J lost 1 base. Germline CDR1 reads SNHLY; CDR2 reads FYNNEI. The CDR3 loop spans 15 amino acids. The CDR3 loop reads CASNDGTSGTDTQYF. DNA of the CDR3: TGTGCCAGCAACGATGGGACTAGCGGCACAGATACGCAGTATTTT.

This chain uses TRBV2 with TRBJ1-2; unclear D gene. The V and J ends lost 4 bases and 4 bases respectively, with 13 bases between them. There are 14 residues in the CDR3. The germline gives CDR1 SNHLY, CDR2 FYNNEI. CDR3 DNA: TGTGCCAGCAGTGTGAAAGGGAGAGGCTATGGCTACACCTTC. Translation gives CASSVKGRGYGYTF.